This TCR beta chain derives from a study of T cells in localized non-small cell lung cancer. Of note for this clone: The antigen remains unidentified.

The CDR3 covers 13 residues. Germline-derived CDR1 and CDR2 are SGHAT and FQNNGV. The ends were cut back, 5 bases at V and 1 base at J, with 8 bases in the middle. Assay: immunoSEQ multiplex PCR; the TCRdb copy retains only in-frame clones and omits some. The repertoire has 60,000 or so clones, about four fifths of them found once; the top ten carry around 4.6%. Overall study findings and caveats: Peak T cell clonality was found in uninvolved adjacent lung, exceeding tumor. Heterogeneity cannot be ruled out, as sequencing used one tumor region only. The study linked higher blood T cell density to longer overall survival. There were a median roughly 60 of the top 100 tumor clones appearing in adjacent lung.

The receptor was isolated from a man aged 40 to 70 with stage II lung adenocarcinoma. The rearrangement links TRBV11-2 to TRBJ1-1, with D uncertain. Sequenced material: PBMCs, taken before any cancer treatment. The CDR3 here is CASSRSPNTEAFF. The CDR3 nucleotides read TGTGCCAGCAGCAGATCACCGAACACTGAAGCTTTCTTT.